The T cell receptor (beta chain) under discussion was sequenced for a study of shared clonotypes between healthy human individuals. Study-level points and caveats: Sequencing of the sorted subsets was shown by rarefaction to be incomplete despite large depth. Read depth was anticipated to influence clonotype sharing among donors.

As concerns this clone: Its antigen remains unidentified.

Healthy HIV-negative adults without recent acute infections or vaccinations served as donors. A deep-level run was used for the assay. Produced via immunoSEQ multiplex PCR; TCRdb's table is partial and in-frame only. This sample has 2 million or so clones, with around 95% found just once. Germline CDR1 and CDR2: SGHTA and FQGNSA. The CDR3 covers 17 residues. V dropped 5 bases and J dropped 3; count of bases not matched to a gene: 15. The TCR comes from a man in his late teens or twenties in good health. The sequencing input was naive CD4+ T cells sorted from blood. Subset here: CD45RA+ positively selected. V gene TRBV7-2 combines with J gene TRBJ2-7; 8 nucleotides line up with TRBD2. Here the CDR3 reads CASSPGGPGHPLYEQYF. The CDR3 DNA reads TGTGCCAGCAGCCCGGGAGGGCCGGGACATCCCCTCTACGAGCAGTACTTC.